This T cell receptor (beta chain) is from a study of blood T cell repertoires in COVID-19. TCRdb's table, derived via immunoSEQ multiplex PCR, lists solely in-frame clones and lacks some. The data show around 190,000 clones, with roughly four fifths seen just once and 7.6% held by the top ten. The CDR3 totals 16 residues. Looked up from germline, CDR1 is MDHEN and CDR2 is SYDVKM. Trimming shortened V by 6 bases and J by 1 base, and 19 bases separated the two germline ends. Seattle enrolled patients during active infection and tracked them longitudinally. The clonotype was recovered from an older woman with COVID-19, enrolled during active disease. Sample: peripheral blood. The chain links TRBV28 to TRBJ2-7; the D gene is possibly TRBD2 (6 bases). The CDR3 nucleotides read TGTGCCAGCAGCTTGGCGGGGTCGGGGAGGTCCTACGAGCAGTACTTC. Translation gives CASSLAGSGRSYEQYF.